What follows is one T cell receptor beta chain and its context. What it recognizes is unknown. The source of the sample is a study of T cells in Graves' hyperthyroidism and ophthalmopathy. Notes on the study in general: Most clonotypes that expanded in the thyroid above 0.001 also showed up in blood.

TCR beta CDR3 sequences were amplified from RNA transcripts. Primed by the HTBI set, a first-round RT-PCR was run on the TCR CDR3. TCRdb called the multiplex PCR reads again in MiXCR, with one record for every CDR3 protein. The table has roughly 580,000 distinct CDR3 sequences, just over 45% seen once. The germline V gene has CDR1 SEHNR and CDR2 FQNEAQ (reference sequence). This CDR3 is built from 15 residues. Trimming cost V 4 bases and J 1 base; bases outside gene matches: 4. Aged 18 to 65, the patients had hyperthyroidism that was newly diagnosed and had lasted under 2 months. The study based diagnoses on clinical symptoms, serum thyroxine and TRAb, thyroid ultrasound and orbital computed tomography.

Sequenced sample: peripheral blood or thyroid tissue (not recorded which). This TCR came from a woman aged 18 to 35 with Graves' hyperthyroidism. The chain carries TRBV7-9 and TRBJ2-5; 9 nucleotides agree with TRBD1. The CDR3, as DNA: TGTGCCAGCAGCTCGACAGGGGGGACCCAAGAGACCCAGTACTTC. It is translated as CASSSTGGTQETQYF.